The 25 T cell receptor beta chains presented below share a single source sample, sequenced in a study of PD-L1 blockade in urothelial cancer. Time point described: peripheral blood 6 weeks after treatment start. Data came from immunoSEQ multiplex PCR; TCRdb stores just in-frame clones and leaves some out. The sample contains tens of thousands of clones, around 93% of which appear only once. This sample comprised PBMCs, obtained around atezolizumab (anti-PD-L1) treatment. These receptors were obtained from a woman older than 75 with urothelial cancer.

In its sample, this clone was seen a few times. This rearrangement joins TRBV7-3 to TRBJ1-1; D remains ambiguous. This CDR3 is built from 13 residues. With 4 bases removed from V and 4 bases from J, the gap between germline ends came to 10 bases. Germline CDR1 reads SGHTA; CDR2 reads FQGTGA. CDR3 loop: CASSSRPGTEAFF. The CDR3 DNA is TGTGCCAGCAGCTCGCGGCCTGGCACTGAAGCTTTCTTT.

The V and J genes are TRBV6-4 and TRBJ2-2, with TRBD1 as a possible D gene (5 bases). CDR3 length: 14 amino acids. The ends were cut back, 2 bases at V and 5 bases at J, with 9 bases in the middle. The V gene's germline CDR1 is MRHNA and CDR2 SNTAGT. CDR3 bases: TGTGCCAGCAGTGACAGGGGTCGTACCGGGGAGCTGTTTTTT. This translates into CASSDRGRTGELFF.

V and J are TRBV6-1 and TRBJ2-1; D gene uncertain. Germline assignment: CDR1 MNHNS and CDR2 SASEGT. The CDR3 extends over 15 amino acids. The V end lost 2 bases, the J end lost 6 bases, and 14 bases lay between the germline ends. The CDR3 region is CASSEWFSGGNEQFF. The CDR3 DNA is TGTGCCAGCAGTGAATGGTTTTCGGGTGGCAATGAGCAGTTCTTC.

This clone was seen a handful of times. This chain uses TRBV19 with TRBJ2-7, with 10 bases matching TRBD2. This CDR3 has 15 residues. Germline CDR1 and CDR2: LNHDA and SQIVND (reference sequence). Losses at the gene ends were 4 bases for V and 4 bases for J; bases not matched to a gene: 7. Written as DNA, the CDR3 is TGTGCCAGTAGTAGTCTAGCGGGAGTTTCATACGAGCAGTACTTC. Its protein is CASSSLAGVSYEQYF.

The V call is TRBV5-1, the J call TRBJ2-7; 13 nucleotides align to TRBD2. The V gene end was trimmed by 4 bases and the J gene end by 1 base; junction bases not matched to a gene: 8. Germline V gene lookup returns CDR1 SGHRS and CDR2 YFSETQ. This CDR3 comprises 17 residues. The CDR3 sequence is CASSTGTSGTISYEQYF. CDR3 sequence (DNA): TGCGCCAGCAGCACCGGGACTAGCGGGACGATTTCCTACGAGCAGTACTTC.

The genes are TRBV27 and TRBJ1-4; TRBD1 matches 11 bases. V lost 7 bases, J lost 8 bases, and 9 bases stayed unmatched. Germline-derived CDR1 and CDR2 are MNHEY and SMNVEV (reference sequence). The CDR3 consists of 15 residues. In DNA form, the CDR3 reads TGTGCCAGCACTCGAGGACAGGGGGCTAGGGAAAAACTGTTTTTT. As protein: CASTRGQGAREKLFF.

The chain employs TRBV28 and TRBJ2-2; TRBD2 agrees at 7 bases. CDR1 MDHEN and CDR2 SYDVKM come from the germline V gene. The length of the CDR3 is 16 residues. V shed 2 bases and J 1 base; nucleotides not matched to a gene: 4. The CDR3 bases are TGTGCCAGCAGTTTAACCAGCGGGATGAACACCGGGGAGCTGTTTTTT. As protein: CASSLTSGMNTGELFF. Using reference TRBV28 and TRBJ2-2 for the parts outside the CDR3, the full variable domain is DVKVTQSSRYLVKRTGEKVFLECVQDMDHENMFWYRQDPGLGLRLIYFSYDVKMKEKGDIPEGYSVSREKKERFSLILESASTNQTSMYLCASSLTSGMNTGELFFGEGSRLTVL.

V is TRBV4-1 and J is TRBJ2-5; 12 nucleotides match TRBD2. Germline V gene data show CDR1 as MGHRA and CDR2 as YSYEKL. The V gene end was trimmed by 6 bases and the J gene end by 1 base; junction bases not matched to a gene: 6. The CDR3 is made up of 16 amino acids. In DNA, the CDR3 is TGCGCCAGCAGACCCGGGACTAGCGGGTTCCAAGAGACCCAGTACTTC. It encodes CASRPGTSGFQETQYF.

The chain links TRBV16 to TRBJ2-5; D may be TRBD2 (6 bases). Germline assignment: CDR1 KGHSY and CDR2 FQNENV. The V end lost 6 bases, the J end lost 2 bases, and 13 bases lay between the germline ends. CDR3 length: 14 residues. This chain's CDR3 is CASSPSSVQETQYF. CDR3 DNA: TGTGCCAGCAGTCCATCTAGCGTTCAAGAGACCCAGTACTTC.

The chain links TRBV19 to TRBJ2-7; TRBD2 agrees at 9 bases. The germline CDR1 and CDR2 sequences are LNHDA and SQIVND (reference sequence). J lost 2 bases, V lost 1 base, and 3 bases had no gene match. The CDR3 consists of 15 residues. The CDR3 spells CASSIGSGSAYEQYF. CDR3 bases: TGTGCCAGTAGTATAGGTAGCGGGAGCGCCTACGAGCAGTACTTC.

V usage is TRBV4-2 and J usage is TRBJ2-1, with 16 bases lining up with TRBD2. This CDR3 region has 16 residues. The J segment lost 8 bases and the V segment lost 3 bases, leaving 4 bases of the junction unmatched. CDR1 and CDR2 (germline): LGHNA, YNFKEQ. The DNA for the CDR3 is TGTGCCAGCAGCCAGCTCGGGACTAGCGGGAGGGATGAGCAGTTCTTC. Its translation: CASSQLGTSGRDEQFF.

This sequence joins TRBV19 and TRBJ1-5, with 7 bases that match TRBD1. The ends lost 3 bases at V and 1 base at J; junction bases unmatched: 6. The CDR3 runs to 16 residues. Germline V lookup: CDR1 LNHDA, CDR2 SQIVND (reference sequence). The CDR3 region has the DNA TGTGCCAGTAGTATCGTTGGGGACAGAAGCAATCAGCCCCAGCATTTT. Translated: CASSIVGDRSNQPQHF.

This clone has a single count. This chain joins TRBV7-9 and TRBJ1-2, with D hard to call. Between the trimmed V and J ends, which lost 1 base and 7 bases, there was a span of 10 bases. Per the germline V gene, CDR1 is SEHNR and CDR2 is FQNEAQ (reference sequence). The CDR3 sequence is 13 residues long. Here the CDR3 reads CASSLGAGSGYTF. The CDR3 coding sequence is TGTGCCAGCAGCTTAGGGGCAGGTTCTGGCTACACCTTC. The full variable domain, completed using reference TRBV7-9 and TRBJ1-2, is DTGVSQNPRHKITKRGQNVTFRCDPISEHNRLYWYRQTLGQGPEFLTYFQNEAQLEKSRLLSDRFSAERPKGSFSTLEIQRTEQGDSAMYLCASSLGAGSGYTFGSGTRLTVV.

The CDR3, as DNA: TGTGCCAGCAGTTTAGGATCAGGAGGCTATGGCTACACCTTC. It encodes CASSLGSGGYGYTF. The chain employs TRBV27 and TRBJ1-2; D call uncertain. Germline V gene data show CDR1 as MNHEY and CDR2 as SMNVEV (reference sequence). This CDR3 region has 14 residues. V gave up 2 bases and J gave up 4 bases, with 11 bases separating them.

CDR3 region: CASLQQGGYGYTF. The CDR3 nucleotides are TGTGCCAGCTTACAACAGGGCGGGTATGGCTACACCTTC. V is TRBV5-4 and J is TRBJ1-2; TRBD1 is a possible D gene (6 bases). V was pared by 7 bases and J by 5 bases, with 15 bases between. This CDR3 has 13 amino acids. The V gene's germline CDR1 is SGHNT and CDR2 YYREEE (reference sequence).

V and J are TRBV4-1 and TRBJ2-7; possibly TRBD2 for D (6 bases). This CDR3 contains 15 residues. The ends were cut back, 1 base at V and 4 bases at J, with 14 bases in the middle. Germline V gene data show CDR1 as MGHRA and CDR2 as YSYEKL. The CDR3 spells CASSQGPSATYEQYF. In nucleotides, the CDR3 is TGCGCCAGCAGCCAAGGACCTAGCGCAACGTACGAGCAGTACTTC.

This clone was counted a single time. The chain combines TRBV28 with TRBJ1-5; D ambiguous. CDR3 length equals 11 residues. Trimming left V 4 bases short and J 12 bases short, with 10 bases between. Looked up from germline, CDR1 is MDHEN and CDR2 is SYDVKM. The CDR3 region is CASSYDDFQHF. The CDR3 nucleotides read TGTGCCAGCAGTTACGACGACTTCCAGCATTTT.

The chain couples TRBV2 to TRBJ2-2; D is possibly TRBD1 (6 bases). With 8 bases removed from V and 2 bases from J, the gap between germline ends came to 15 bases. CDR1 SNHLY and CDR2 FYNNEI come from the germline V gene. The CDR3 runs 15 residues. The CDR3 protein is CASGAGTSNTGELFF. CDR3 nucleotides: TGTGCCAGCGGCGCCGGGACATCAAACACCGGGGAGCTGTTTTTT.

Only a few counts were recorded for this clone. This sequence joins TRBV6-1 and TRBJ1-5, with D tentatively TRBD1 (6 bases). V was trimmed by 4 bases and J by 3 bases, leaving 22 bases between them. Germline CDR1 and CDR2: MNHNS and SASEGT. This CDR3 spans 18 amino acids. This CDR3 reads CASSGETGATPNNQPQHF. CDR3 coding DNA: TGTGCCAGCAGTGGCGAGACAGGAGCGACTCCCAACAATCAGCCCCAGCATTTT.

This sequence joins TRBV27 and TRBJ1-1; no definite D call. This CDR3 contains 14 residues. Deletions cut 2 bases from V and 2 bases from J, with 9 bases between. CDR1 MNHEY and CDR2 SMNVEV come from the germline V gene (reference sequence). CDR3 sequence (DNA): TGTGCCAGCAGTTTAGTACATCCAAACACTGAAGCTTTCTTT. It specifies CASSLVHPNTEAFF.

This rearrangement joins TRBV4-2 to TRBJ1-1; possibly TRBD1 for D (5 bases). Per germline, CDR1 LGHNA and CDR2 YNFKEQ. The CDR3 covers 16 residues. The V and J ends lost 4 bases and 0 bases respectively, with 15 bases between them. The CDR3 reads CASSPESGRMNTEAFF. CDR3 sequence (DNA): TGTGCCAGCAGCCCTGAATCAGGGAGGATGAACACTGAAGCTTTCTTT.

The V and J genes are TRBV28 and TRBJ1-5, with a possible D match to TRBD1 (5 bases). Trimming took 7 bases from V and 1 from J, leaving 11 bases between them. CDR1 and CDR2 (germline): MDHEN, SYDVKM. The CDR3 extends over 14 amino acids. The chain's CDR3 is CASTQGGSNQPQHF. DNA of the CDR3: TGTGCCAGCACCCAGGGTGGGAGCAATCAGCCCCAGCATTTT.

The chain has TRBV7-2 and TRBJ1-5; TRBD1 matches at 10 bases. CDR3 size: 15 residues. Trimming cost V 5 bases and J 4 bases; bases outside gene matches: 5. Germline V gene sequence: CDR1 SGHTA, CDR2 FQGNSA. CDR3 protein: CASSPRQGANQPQHF. CDR3 nucleotide sequence: TGTGCCAGCAGCCCTAGACAGGGGGCGAATCAGCCCCAGCATTTT.

The chain carries TRBV28 and TRBJ1-2; D gene uncertain. The CDR3 loop spans 13 amino acids. CDR1 and CDR2 from the germline V gene are MDHEN and SYDVKM. V dropped 8 bases and J dropped 2 bases, with 12 bases sitting between them. The CDR3 loop reads CASVPPGNYGYTF. The DNA of the CDR3 is TGTGCCAGCGTTCCCCCGGGGAACTATGGCTACACCTTC.

This chain joins TRBV13 and TRBJ2-1; 7 positions match TRBD2. Losses at the gene ends were 0 bases for V and 0 bases for J; bases not matched to a gene: 8. Germline V lookup: CDR1 PRHDT, CDR2 FYEKMQ (reference sequence). This CDR3 is 18 amino acids long. This CDR3 is CASSLGRLASGSYNEQFF. The DNA for the CDR3 is TGTGCCAGCAGCTTAGGCCGTTTGGCTAGCGGCTCCTACAATGAGCAGTTCTTC.